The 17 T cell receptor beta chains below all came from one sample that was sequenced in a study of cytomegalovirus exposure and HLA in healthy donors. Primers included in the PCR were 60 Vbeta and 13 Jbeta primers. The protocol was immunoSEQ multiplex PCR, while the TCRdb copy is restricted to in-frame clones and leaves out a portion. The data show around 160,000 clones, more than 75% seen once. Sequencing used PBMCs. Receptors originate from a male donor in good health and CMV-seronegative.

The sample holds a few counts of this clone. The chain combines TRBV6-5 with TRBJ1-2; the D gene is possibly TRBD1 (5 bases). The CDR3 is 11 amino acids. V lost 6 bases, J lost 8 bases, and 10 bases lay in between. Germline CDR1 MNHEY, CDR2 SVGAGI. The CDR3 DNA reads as TGTGCCAGCAGGATGGGGCAGGGCTACACCTTC. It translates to CASRMGQGYTF.

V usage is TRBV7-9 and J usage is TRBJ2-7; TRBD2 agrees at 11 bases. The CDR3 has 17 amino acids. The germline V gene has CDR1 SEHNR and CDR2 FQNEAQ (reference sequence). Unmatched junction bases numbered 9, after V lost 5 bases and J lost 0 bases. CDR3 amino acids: CASSRGVAGGSSYEQYF. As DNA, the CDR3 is TGTGCCAGCAGCCGGGGGGTAGCGGGAGGGAGCTCCTACGAGCAGTACTTC.

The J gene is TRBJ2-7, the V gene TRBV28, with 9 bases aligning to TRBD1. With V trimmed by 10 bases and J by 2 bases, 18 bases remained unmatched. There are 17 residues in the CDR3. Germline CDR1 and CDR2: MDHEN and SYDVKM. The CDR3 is CATREILSGTGTYEQYF. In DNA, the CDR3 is TGTGCCACCAGGGAAATTTTATCCGGGACAGGGACCTACGAGCAGTACTTC.

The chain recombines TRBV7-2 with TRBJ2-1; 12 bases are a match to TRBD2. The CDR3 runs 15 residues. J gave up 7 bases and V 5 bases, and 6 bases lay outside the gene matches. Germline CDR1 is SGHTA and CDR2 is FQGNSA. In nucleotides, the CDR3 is TGTGCCAGCAGCGCTAGCGGGAGGGGAGAAAATGAGCAGTTCTTC. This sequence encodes CASSASGRGENEQFF.

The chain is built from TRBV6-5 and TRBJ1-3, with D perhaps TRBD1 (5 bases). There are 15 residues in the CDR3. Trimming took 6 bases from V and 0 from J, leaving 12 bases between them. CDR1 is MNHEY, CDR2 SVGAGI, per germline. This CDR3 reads CASRRGAHSGNTIYF. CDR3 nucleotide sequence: TGTGCCAGCAGAAGGGGCGCTCACTCTGGAAACACCATATATTTT.

CDR3 amino acids: CASSIPGTGGEKLFF. The CDR3 DNA follows: TGTGCCAGTAGCATCCCCGGGACAGGGGGTGAAAAACTGTTTTTT. This rearrangement joins TRBV19 to TRBJ1-4; 11 positions match TRBD1. CDR1 is LNHDA, CDR2 SQIVND, per germline (reference sequence). This CDR3 is 15 amino acids long. V shed 6 bases, J shed 7 bases, and the junction held 7 bases outside the gene matches.

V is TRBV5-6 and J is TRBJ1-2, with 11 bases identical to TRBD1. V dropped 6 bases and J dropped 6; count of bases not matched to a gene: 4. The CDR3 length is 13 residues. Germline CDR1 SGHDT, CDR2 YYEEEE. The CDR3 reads CASIRDRGDGYTF. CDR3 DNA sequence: TGTGCCAGCATCCGGGACAGGGGGGATGGCTACACCTTC.

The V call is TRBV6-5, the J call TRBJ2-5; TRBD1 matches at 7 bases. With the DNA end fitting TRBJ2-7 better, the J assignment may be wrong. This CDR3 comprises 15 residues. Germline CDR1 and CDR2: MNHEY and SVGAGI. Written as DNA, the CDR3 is TGTGCCAGCAGTTACTCCTACGGGGACAGCTACGAGCAGTACTTC. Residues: CASSYSYGDSYEQYF.

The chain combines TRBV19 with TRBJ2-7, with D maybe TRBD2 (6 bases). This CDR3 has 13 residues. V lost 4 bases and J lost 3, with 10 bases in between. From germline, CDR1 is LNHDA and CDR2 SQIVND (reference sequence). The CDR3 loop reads CASSRRDIYEQYF. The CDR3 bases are TGTGCCAGTAGTAGGCGGGATATCTACGAGCAGTACTTC.

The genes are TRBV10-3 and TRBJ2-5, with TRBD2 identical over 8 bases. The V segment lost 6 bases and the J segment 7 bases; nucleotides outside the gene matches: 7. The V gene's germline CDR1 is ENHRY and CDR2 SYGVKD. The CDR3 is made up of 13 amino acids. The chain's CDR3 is CAISQGLEGTQYF. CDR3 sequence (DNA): TGTGCCATCAGCCAGGGACTAGAAGGGACCCAGTACTTC.

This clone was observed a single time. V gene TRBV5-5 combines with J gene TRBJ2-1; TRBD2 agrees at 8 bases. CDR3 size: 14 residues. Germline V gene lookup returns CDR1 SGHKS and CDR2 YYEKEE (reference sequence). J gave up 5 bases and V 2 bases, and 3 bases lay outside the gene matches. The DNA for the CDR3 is TGTGCCAGCAGCTTCAGCGGGGGTAACAATGAGCAGTTCTTC. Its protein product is CASSFSGGNNEQFF.

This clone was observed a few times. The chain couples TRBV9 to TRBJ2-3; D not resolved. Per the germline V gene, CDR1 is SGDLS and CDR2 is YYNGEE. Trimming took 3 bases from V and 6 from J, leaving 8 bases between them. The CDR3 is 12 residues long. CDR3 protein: CASSGYGDTQYF. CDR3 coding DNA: TGTGCCAGCAGCGGATACGGGGATACGCAGTATTTT.

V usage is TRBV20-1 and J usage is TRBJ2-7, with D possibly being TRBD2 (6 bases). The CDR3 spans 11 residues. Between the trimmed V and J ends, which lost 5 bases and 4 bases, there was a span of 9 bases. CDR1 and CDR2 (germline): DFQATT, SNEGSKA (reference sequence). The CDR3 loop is CSAFREYEQYF. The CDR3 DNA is TGCAGTGCTTTCCGGGAGTACGAGCAGTACTTC.

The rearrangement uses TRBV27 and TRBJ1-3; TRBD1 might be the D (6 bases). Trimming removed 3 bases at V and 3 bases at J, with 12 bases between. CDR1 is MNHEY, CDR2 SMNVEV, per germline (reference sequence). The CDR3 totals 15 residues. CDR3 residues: CASSLIGGYGNTIYF. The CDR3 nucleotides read TGTGCCAGCAGTTTGATAGGGGGATATGGAAACACCATATATTTT.

The CDR3 region is CASSSSGLITGELFF. The CDR3 region has the DNA TGTGCCAGCAGTTCCTCGGGACTTATCACCGGGGAGCTGTTTTTT. The chain couples TRBV27 to TRBJ2-2, with D tentatively TRBD2 (6 bases). CDR3 length equals 15 residues. Trimming removed 4 bases from V and 4 bases from J, with 13 bases in between. Germline CDR1 is MNHEY and CDR2 is SMNVEV (reference sequence).

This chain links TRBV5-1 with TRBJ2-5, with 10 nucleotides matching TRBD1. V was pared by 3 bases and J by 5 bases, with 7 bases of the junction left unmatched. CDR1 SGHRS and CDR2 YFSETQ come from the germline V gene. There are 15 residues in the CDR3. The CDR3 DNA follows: TGCGCCAGCAGCTGGTCCGGGACAGGGGTCGAGACCCAGTACTTC. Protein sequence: CASSWSGTGVETQYF. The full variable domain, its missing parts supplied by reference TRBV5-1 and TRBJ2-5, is KAGVTQTPRYLIKTRGQQVTLSCSPISGHRSVSWYQQTPGQGLQFLFEYFSETQRNKGNFPGRFSGRQFSNSRSEMNVSTLELGDSALYLCASSWSGTGVETQYFGPGTRLLVL.

Here the CDR3 reads CASSDGHPSYNEQFF. The CDR3 DNA sequence: TGTGCCAGCAGTGACGGACACCCCTCCTACAATGAGCAGTTCTTC. This chain connects TRBV6-6 to TRBJ2-1; D is perhaps TRBD1 (5 bases). V was trimmed by 5 bases and J by 0 bases, leaving 11 bases between them. This CDR3 contains 15 residues. The germline CDR1 and CDR2 sequences are MNHNY and SVGAGI (reference sequence).